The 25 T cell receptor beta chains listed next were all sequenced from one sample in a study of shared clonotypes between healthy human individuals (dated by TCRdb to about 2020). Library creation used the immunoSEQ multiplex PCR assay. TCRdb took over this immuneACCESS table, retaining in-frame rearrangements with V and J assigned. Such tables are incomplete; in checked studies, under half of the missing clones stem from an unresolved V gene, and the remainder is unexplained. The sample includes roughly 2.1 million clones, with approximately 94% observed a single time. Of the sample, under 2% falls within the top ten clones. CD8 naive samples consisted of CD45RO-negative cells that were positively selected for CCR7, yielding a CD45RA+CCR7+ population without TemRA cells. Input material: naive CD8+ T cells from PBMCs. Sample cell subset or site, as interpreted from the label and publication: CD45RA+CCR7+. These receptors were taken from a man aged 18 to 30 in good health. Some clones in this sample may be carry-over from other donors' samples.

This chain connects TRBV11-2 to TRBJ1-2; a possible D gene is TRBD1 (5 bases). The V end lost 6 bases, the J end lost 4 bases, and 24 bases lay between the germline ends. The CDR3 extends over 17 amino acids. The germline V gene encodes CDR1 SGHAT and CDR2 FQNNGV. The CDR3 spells CASRPPPPVGDTYGYTF. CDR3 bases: TGTGCCAGCAGACCCCCCCCGCCGGTGGGGGATACCTATGGCTACACCTTC. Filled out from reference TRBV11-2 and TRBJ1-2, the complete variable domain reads EAGVAQSPRYKIIEKRQSVAFWCNPISGHATLYWYQQILGQGPKLLIQFQNNGVVDDSQLPKDRFSAERLKGVDSTLKIQPAKLEDSAVYLCASRPPPPVGDTYGYTFGSGTRLTVV.

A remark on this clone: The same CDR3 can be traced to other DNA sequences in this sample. CDR3 sequence reads: CASSYGTSGYEQYF. The CDR3 DNA sequence: TGTGCCAGCAGTTACGGGACTAGCGGGTACGAGCAGTACTTC. The rearrangement uses TRBV6-5 and TRBJ2-7; 12 bases agree with TRBD2. Germline V lookup: CDR1 MNHEY, CDR2 SVGAGI. CDR3 length equals 14 residues. V shed 2 bases, J shed 4 bases, and the junction held 0 bases outside the gene matches.

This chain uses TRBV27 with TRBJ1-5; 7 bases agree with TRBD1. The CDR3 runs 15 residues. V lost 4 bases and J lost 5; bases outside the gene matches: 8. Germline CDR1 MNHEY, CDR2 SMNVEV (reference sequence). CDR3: CASSSLDRAHQPQHF. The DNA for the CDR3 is TGTGCCAGCAGTTCGTTAGACAGGGCCCATCAGCCCCAGCATTTT.

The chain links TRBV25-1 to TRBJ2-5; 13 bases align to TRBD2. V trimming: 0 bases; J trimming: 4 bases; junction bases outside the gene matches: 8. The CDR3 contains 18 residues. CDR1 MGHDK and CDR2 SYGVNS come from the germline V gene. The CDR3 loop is CASSEYKTSGRLPETQYF. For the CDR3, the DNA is TGTGCCAGCAGTGAATATAAGACTAGCGGGAGGCTTCCAGAGACCCAGTACTTC.

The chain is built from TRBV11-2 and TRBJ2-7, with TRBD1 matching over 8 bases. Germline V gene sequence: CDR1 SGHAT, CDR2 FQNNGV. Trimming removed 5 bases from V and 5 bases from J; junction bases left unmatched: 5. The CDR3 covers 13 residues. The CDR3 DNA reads TGTGCCAGCAGCCGGACAGGGTACCACGAGCAGTACTTC. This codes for CASSRTGYHEQYF. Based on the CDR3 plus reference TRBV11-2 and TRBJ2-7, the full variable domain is EAGVAQSPRYKIIEKRQSVAFWCNPISGHATLYWYQQILGQGPKLLIQFQNNGVVDDSQLPKDRFSAERLKGVDSTLKIQPAKLEDSAVYLCASSRTGYHEQYFGPGTRLTVT.

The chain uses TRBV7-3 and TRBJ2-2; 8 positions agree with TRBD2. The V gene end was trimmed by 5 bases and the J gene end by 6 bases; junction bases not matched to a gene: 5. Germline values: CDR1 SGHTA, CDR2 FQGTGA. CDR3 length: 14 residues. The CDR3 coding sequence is TGTGCCAGCAGCCCGGGACTAGTTCCCGGGGAGCTGTTTTTT. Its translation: CASSPGLVPGELFF.

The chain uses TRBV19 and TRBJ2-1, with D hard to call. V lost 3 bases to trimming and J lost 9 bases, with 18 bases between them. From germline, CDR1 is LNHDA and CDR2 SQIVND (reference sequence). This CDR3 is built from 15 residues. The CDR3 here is CASSINLGWSIEQFF. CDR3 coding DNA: TGTGCCAGTAGTATTAACCTTGGCTGGTCCATTGAGCAGTTCTTC.

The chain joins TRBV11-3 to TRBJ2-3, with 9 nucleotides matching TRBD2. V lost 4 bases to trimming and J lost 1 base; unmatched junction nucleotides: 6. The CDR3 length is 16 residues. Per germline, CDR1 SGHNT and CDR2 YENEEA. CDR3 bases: TGTGCCAGCAGCTCCGGGCGGGAGGGGGGCACAGATACGCAGTATTTT. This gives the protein CASSSGREGGTDTQYF.

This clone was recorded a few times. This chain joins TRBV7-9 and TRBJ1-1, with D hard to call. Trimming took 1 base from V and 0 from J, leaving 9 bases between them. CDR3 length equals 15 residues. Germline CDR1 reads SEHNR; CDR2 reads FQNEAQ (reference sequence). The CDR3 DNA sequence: TGTGCCAGCAGCTTAGGGGAAGCTTTGAACACTGAAGCTTTCTTT. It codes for CASSLGEALNTEAFF.

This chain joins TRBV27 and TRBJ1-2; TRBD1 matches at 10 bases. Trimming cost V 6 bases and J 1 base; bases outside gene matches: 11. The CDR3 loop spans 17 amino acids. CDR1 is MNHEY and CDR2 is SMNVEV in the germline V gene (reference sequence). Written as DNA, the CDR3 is TGTGCCAGCAGACTCGGACAGGGGGTGACCGATAACTATGGCTACACCTTC. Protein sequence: CASRLGQGVTDNYGYTF.

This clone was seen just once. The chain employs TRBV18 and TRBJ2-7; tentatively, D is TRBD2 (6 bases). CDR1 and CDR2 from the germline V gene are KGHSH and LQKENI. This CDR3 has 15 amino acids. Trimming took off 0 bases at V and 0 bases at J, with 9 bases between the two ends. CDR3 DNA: TGTGCCAGCTCACCACCACCCGGGGGCTCCTACGAGCAGTACTTC. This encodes CASSPPPGGSYEQYF.

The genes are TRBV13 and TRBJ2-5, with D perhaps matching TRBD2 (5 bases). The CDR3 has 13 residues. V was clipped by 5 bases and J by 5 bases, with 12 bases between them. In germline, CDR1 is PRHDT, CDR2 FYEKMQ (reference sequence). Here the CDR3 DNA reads TGTGCCAGCAGCCCCGGACTGTGGGAGACCCAGTACTTC. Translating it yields CASSPGLWETQYF.

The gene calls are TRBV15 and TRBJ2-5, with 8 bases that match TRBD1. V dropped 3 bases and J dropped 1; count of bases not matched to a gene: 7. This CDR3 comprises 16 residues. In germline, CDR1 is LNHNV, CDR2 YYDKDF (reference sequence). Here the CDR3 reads CATSSPDRESQETQYF. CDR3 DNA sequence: TGTGCCACCAGCAGCCCGGACAGGGAGTCCCAAGAGACCCAGTACTTC.

CDR3 sequence: CSVPGRGGELFF. The CDR3 nucleotides are TGCAGCGTTCCCGGGCGCGGCGGGGAGCTGTTTTTT. The chain couples TRBV29-1 to TRBJ2-2; no firm D call. There are 12 residues in the CDR3. Trimming stripped 5 bases from V and 7 bases from J, with 11 bases between. CDR1 is SQVTM and CDR2 is ANQGSEA in the germline V gene.

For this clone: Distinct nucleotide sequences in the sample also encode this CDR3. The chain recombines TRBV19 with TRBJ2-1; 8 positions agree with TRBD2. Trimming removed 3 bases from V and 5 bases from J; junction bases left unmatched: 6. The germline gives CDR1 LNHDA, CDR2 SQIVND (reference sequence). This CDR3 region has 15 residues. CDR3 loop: CASSIGTSGNNEQFF. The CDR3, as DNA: TGTGCCAGTAGTATTGGAACTAGCGGCAACAATGAGCAGTTCTTC. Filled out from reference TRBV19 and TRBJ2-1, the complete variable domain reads DGGITQSPKYLFRKEGQNVTLSCEQNLNHDAMYWYRQDPGQGLRLIYYSQIVNDFQKGDIAEGYSVSREKKESFPLTVTSAQKNPTAFYLCASSIGTSGNNEQFFGPGTRLTVL.

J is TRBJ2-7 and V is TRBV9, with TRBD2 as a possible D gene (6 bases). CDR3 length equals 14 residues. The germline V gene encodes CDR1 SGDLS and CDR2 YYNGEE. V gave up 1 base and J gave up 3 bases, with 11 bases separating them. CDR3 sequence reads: CASSVSGLDYEQYF. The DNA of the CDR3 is TGTGCCAGCAGCGTAAGCGGGTTGGACTACGAGCAGTACTTC.

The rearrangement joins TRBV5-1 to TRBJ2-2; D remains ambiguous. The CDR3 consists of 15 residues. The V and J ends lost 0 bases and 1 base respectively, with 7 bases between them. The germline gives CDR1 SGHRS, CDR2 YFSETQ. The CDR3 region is CASSLVVGNTGELFF. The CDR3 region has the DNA TGCGCCAGCAGCTTGGTGGTGGGGAACACCGGGGAGCTGTTTTTT.

CDR3 sequence reads: CASSPSGWDTDTQYF. CDR3 coding DNA: TGTGCCAGCAGCCCTAGCGGGTGGGACACAGATACGCAGTATTTT. V gene TRBV11-1 combines with J gene TRBJ2-3; 8 nucleotides agree with TRBD2. With 5 bases clipped from V and 2 bases from J, the junction kept 6 bases outside the gene matches. Germline assignment: CDR1 SGHAT and CDR2 FQDESV (reference sequence). The CDR3 extends over 15 amino acids.

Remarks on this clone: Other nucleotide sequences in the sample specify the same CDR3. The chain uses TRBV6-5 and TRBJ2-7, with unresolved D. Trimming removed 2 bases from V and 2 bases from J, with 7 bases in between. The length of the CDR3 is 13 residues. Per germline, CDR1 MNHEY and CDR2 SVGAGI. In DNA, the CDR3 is TGTGCCAGCAGTTACAGCGTTACCTACGAGCAGTACTTC. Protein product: CASSYSVTYEQYF.

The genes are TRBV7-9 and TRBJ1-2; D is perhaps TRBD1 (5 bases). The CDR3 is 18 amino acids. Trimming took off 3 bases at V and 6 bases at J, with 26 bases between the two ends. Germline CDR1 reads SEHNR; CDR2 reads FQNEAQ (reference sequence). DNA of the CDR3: TGTGCCAGCAGCTTTACAGAGAGGATATGGGGCTTTGACGATGGCTACACCTTC. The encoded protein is CASSFTERIWGFDDGYTF.

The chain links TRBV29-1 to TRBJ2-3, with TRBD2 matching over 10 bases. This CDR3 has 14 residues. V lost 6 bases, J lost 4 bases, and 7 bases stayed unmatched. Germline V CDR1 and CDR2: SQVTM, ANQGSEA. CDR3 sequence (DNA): TGCAGCGTGGGCACTAGCGGGGTGGCAGATACGCAGTATTTT. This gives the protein CSVGTSGVADTQYF.

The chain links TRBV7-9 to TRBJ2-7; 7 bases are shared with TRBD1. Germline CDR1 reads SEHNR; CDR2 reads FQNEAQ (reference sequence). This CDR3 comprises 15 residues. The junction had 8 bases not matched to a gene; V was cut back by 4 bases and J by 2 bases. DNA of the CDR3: TGTGCCAGCAGCTACGTGACAGGGCCTGCCTACGAGCAGTACTTC. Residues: CASSYVTGPAYEQYF.

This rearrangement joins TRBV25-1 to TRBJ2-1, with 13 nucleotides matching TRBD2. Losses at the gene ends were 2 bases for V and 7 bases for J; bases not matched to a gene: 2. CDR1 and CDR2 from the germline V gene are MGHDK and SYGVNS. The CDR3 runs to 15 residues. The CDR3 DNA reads TGTGCCAGCAGTGAACTGACTAGCGGGAGGAATGAGCAGTTCTTC. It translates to CASSELTSGRNEQFF.

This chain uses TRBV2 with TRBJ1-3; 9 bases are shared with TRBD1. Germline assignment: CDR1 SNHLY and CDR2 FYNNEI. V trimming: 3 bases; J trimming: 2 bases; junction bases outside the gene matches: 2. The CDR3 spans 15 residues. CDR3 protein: CASSDWTGAGNTIYF. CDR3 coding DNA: TGTGCCAGCAGTGACTGGACAGGGGCTGGAAACACCATATATTTT.

The CDR3 sequence is CASSLEGGTTYNEQFF. In DNA form, the CDR3 reads TGCGCCAGCTCCCTAGAGGGCGGGACCACCTACAATGAGCAGTTCTTC. This rearrangement joins TRBV5-1 to TRBJ2-1, with D possibly TRBD2 on 6 matching bases. The length of the CDR3 is 16 residues. Germline V lookup: CDR1 SGHRS, CDR2 YFSETQ. V was trimmed by 7 bases and J by 2 bases, leaving 19 bases between them.